A single sample gave rise to the 17 T cell receptor beta chains below, sequenced in a study of blood T cell repertoires in COVID-19. The protocol was immunoSEQ multiplex PCR, while the TCRdb copy is restricted to in-frame clones and leaves out a portion. This table holds about 150,000 clones, more than 75% found once. The specimen was peripheral blood. The source of these receptors is a man aged 55 to 69 with acute or convalescent COVID-19.

This clone occurred once. The chain joins TRBV2 to TRBJ2-5, with D maybe TRBD1 (6 bases). This CDR3 has 11 amino acids. The V and J ends lost 10 bases and 5 bases respectively, with 11 bases between them. The germline V gene encodes CDR1 SNHLY and CDR2 FYNNEI. The CDR3 nucleotides are TGTGCCAACACAGGGTCGGAGACCCAGTACTTC. It yields the protein CANTGSETQYF.

The chain links TRBV2 to TRBJ2-5; perhaps TRBD1 as D (8 bases). The germline gives CDR1 SNHLY, CDR2 FYNNEI. Trimming took 11 bases from V and 5 from J, leaving 24 bases between them. The CDR3 totals 15 residues. The CDR3 DNA follows: TGTGCCGGCCCCGGGGGGACAGGCCCTTTTGAGACCCAGTACTTC. Its protein product is CAGPGGTGPFETQYF.

This rearrangement joins TRBV5-1 to TRBJ2-3; 9 nucleotides match TRBD1. Germline CDR1 and CDR2: SGHRS and YFSETQ. The CDR3 sequence is 15 residues long. V dropped 3 bases and J dropped 2; count of bases not matched to a gene: 4. The DNA of the CDR3 is TGCGCCAGCAGCTGGGACAGGGTGTTCACAGATACGCAGTATTTT. This gives the protein CASSWDRVFTDTQYF.

Of note for this clone: Different DNA sequences within this sample yield the same CDR3. The chain recombines TRBV6-5 with TRBJ2-7; 9 bases are shared with TRBD2. The CDR3 has 15 amino acids. The germline V gene encodes CDR1 MNHEY and CDR2 SVGAGI. With 9 bases clipped from V and 1 base from J, the junction kept 10 bases outside the gene matches. As DNA, the CDR3 is TGTGCCAGTAGCGCTTTTAGCGGGGGTTCCTACGAGCAGTACTTC. This encodes CASSAFSGGSYEQYF.

This chain connects TRBV29-1 to TRBJ2-2, with 11 bases matching TRBD1. The CDR3 has 15 amino acids. Germline lookup yields CDR1 SQVTM and CDR2 ANQGSEA. Trimming cost V 6 bases and J 9 bases; bases outside gene matches: 12. The CDR3 reads CSVGQGASSLRELFF. DNA of the CDR3: TGCAGCGTCGGACAGGGGGCGTCCTCGCTCCGGGAGCTGTTTTTT.

The gene calls are TRBV30 and TRBJ2-2; 7 bases agree with TRBD1. Germline trimming cut 5 bases from V and 7 bases from J; bases unmatched to any gene: 10. This CDR3 contains 14 residues. Germline values: CDR1 GTSNPN, CDR2 SVGIG (reference sequence). CDR3 amino acids: CAWDGQAVGGELFF. CDR3 bases: TGTGCCTGGGATGGACAGGCGGTTGGCGGGGAGCTGTTTTTT.

There are a few counts of this clone. This chain links TRBV7-9 with TRBJ1-2, with 9 nucleotides matching TRBD1. Germline CDR1 reads SEHNR; CDR2 reads FQNEAQ (reference sequence). V trimming: 4 bases; J trimming: 8 bases; junction bases outside the gene matches: 11. CDR3 length: 15 residues. The CDR3 here is CASSSPGQGSEGYTF. In DNA form, the CDR3 reads TGTGCCAGCAGCTCCCCGGGACAGGGCTCGGAGGGCTACACCTTC.

The chain carries TRBV29-1 and TRBJ1-3; 9 bases are shared with TRBD1. V was clipped by 6 bases and J by 4 bases; unmatched bases: 7. Germline V lookup: CDR1 SQVTM, CDR2 ANQGSEA. This CDR3 is built from 14 residues. In DNA, the CDR3 is TGCAGCGTGCGGGACAGGGTAGGAGGAAACACCATATATTTT. Translated, it gives CSVRDRVGGNTIYF.

This clone appeared a few times. V usage is TRBV19 and J usage is TRBJ2-1, with D hard to call. Germline V gives CDR1 LNHDA, CDR2 SQIVND (reference sequence). The CDR3 length is 15 residues. Trimming left V 1 base short and J 2 bases short, with 9 bases between. The CDR3 loop is CASSIGSLTYNEQFF. Here the CDR3 DNA reads TGTGCCAGTAGTATAGGTAGCTTAACCTACAATGAGCAGTTCTTC. The complete variable domain, with remaining parts taken from reference TRBV19 and TRBJ2-1, reads DGGITQSPKYLFRKEGQNVTLSCEQNLNHDAMYWYRQDPGQGLRLIYYSQIVNDFQKGDIAEGYSVSREKKESFPLTVTSAQKNPTAFYLCASSIGSLTYNEQFFGPGTRLTVL.

The chain uses TRBV19 and TRBJ2-1; 12 bases are a match to TRBD1. The CDR3 runs 16 residues. Germline values: CDR1 LNHDA, CDR2 SQIVND (reference sequence). Trimming cost V 7 bases and J 6 bases; bases outside gene matches: 10. The CDR3 reads CASTPPGQGAFNEQFF. Here the CDR3 DNA reads TGTGCCAGTACCCCTCCGGGACAGGGGGCATTCAATGAGCAGTTCTTC. Filled out from reference TRBV19 and TRBJ2-1, the complete variable domain reads DGGITQSPKYLFRKEGQNVTLSCEQNLNHDAMYWYRQDPGQGLRLIYYSQIVNDFQKGDIAEGYSVSREKKESFPLTVTSAQKNPTAFYLCASTPPGQGAFNEQFFGPGTRLTVL.

V and J are TRBV28 and TRBJ2-7; D is uncertain. This CDR3 region has 11 residues. Trimming left V 3 bases short and J 4 bases short, with 4 bases between. Germline V gives CDR1 MDHEN, CDR2 SYDVKM. CDR3 amino acids: CASSFQYEQYF. The CDR3 coding sequence is TGTGCCAGCAGTTTCCAGTACGAGCAGTACTTC.

The chain carries TRBV10-2 and TRBJ2-7; TRBD1 might be the D (6 bases). The ends were cut back, 7 bases at V and 3 bases at J, with 10 bases in the middle. Germline V gene data show CDR1 as WSHSY and CDR2 as SAAADI. The CDR3 has 12 residues. The DNA of the CDR3 is TGCGCCAGCACCGAGGGGGACTACGAGCAGTACTTC. It specifies CASTEGDYEQYF.

This chain uses TRBV6-5 with TRBJ2-2, with 7 bases lining up with TRBD2. The CDR3 sequence is 13 residues long. CDR1 MNHEY and CDR2 SVGAGI come from the germline V gene. V gave up 8 bases and J gave up 5 bases; unmatched junction bases: 5. CDR3 nucleotides: TGTGCCAGCGGGGACTACCAAACCGGGGAGCTGTTTTTT. It encodes CASGDYQTGELFF.

This rearrangement joins TRBV5-1 to TRBJ2-3, with 12 bases that match TRBD2. The germline CDR1 and CDR2 sequences are SGHRS and YFSETQ. The CDR3 extends over 16 amino acids. J was trimmed by 4 bases and V by 0 bases; bases with no gene match: 3. CDR3: CASSLALAGGPDTQYF. The CDR3 DNA reads as TGCGCCAGCAGCTTGGCCCTAGCGGGAGGGCCAGATACGCAGTATTTT.

The chain carries TRBV18 and TRBJ2-3; 7 bases fit TRBD1. Germline CDR1 and CDR2: KGHSH and LQKENI. This CDR3 comprises 15 residues. Trimming at V came to 0 bases and at J to 3 bases, leaving 3 bases not matched to a gene. Here the CDR3 DNA reads TGTGCCAGCTCACCACCGCAACAGGGGACAGATACGCAGTATTTT. It specifies CASSPPQQGTDTQYF. The full variable domain, rest sourced from reference TRBV18 and TRBJ2-3, is NAGVMQNPRHLVRRRGQEARLRCSPMKGHSHVYWYRQLPEEGLKFMVYLQKENIIDESGMPKERFSAEFPKEGPSILRIQQVVRGDSAAYFCASSPPQQGTDTQYFGPGTRLTVL.

This chain joins TRBV19 and TRBJ1-6; D is possibly TRBD1 (6 bases). Germline loops: CDR1 LNHDA, CDR2 SQIVND (reference sequence). The CDR3 extends over 17 amino acids. V was cut by 6 bases and J by 0 bases, with 15 bases left in between. DNA of the CDR3: TGTGCCAGTAGCCGACAGGCCCCGAGCTCCTATAATTCACCCCTCCACTTT. It is translated as CASSRQAPSSYNSPLHF.

This clone has at least ten counts. The V and J genes are TRBV6-5 and TRBJ2-1; 8 nucleotides align to TRBD1. The V and J ends lost 5 bases and 8 bases, in that order; junction bases with no gene match: 11. The germline V gene encodes CDR1 MNHEY and CDR2 SVGAGI. The CDR3 consists of 15 residues. The CDR3 loop reads CASSHGQGYADEQFF. The CDR3 DNA sequence: TGTGCCAGCAGTCATGGACAGGGATATGCGGATGAGCAGTTCTTC.